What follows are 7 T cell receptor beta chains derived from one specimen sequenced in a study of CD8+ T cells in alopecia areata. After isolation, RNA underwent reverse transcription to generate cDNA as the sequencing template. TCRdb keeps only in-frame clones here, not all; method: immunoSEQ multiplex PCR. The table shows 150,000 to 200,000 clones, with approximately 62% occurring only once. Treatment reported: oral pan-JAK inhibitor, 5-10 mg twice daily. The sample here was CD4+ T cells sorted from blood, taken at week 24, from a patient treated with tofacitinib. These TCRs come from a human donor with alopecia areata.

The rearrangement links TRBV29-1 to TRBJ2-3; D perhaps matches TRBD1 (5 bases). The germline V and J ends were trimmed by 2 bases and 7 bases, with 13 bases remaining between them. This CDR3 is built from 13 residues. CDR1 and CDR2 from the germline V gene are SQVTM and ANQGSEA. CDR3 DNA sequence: TGCAGCGTTGAAATAAGCGCAGGGAATACGCAGTATTTT. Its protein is CSVEISAGNTQYF.

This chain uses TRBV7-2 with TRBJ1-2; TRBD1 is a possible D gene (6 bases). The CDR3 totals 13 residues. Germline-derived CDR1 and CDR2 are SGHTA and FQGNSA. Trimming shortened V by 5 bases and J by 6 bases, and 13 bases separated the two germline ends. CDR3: CASSPTHRDGYTF. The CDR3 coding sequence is TGTGCCAGCAGCCCTACCCACAGGGATGGCTACACCTTC.

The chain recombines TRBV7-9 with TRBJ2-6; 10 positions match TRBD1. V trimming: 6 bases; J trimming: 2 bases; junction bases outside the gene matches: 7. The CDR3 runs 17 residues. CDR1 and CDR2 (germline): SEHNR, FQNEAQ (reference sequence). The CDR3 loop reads CASSMTGGATGANVLTF. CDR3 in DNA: TGTGCCAGCAGTATGACAGGGGGCGCGACTGGGGCCAACGTCCTGACTTTC.

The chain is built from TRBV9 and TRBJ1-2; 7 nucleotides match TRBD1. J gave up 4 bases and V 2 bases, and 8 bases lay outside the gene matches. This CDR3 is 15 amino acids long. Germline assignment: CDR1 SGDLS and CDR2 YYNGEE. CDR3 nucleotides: TGTGCCAGCAGCGTCTTTACAGGGGATTCCTATGGCTACACCTTC. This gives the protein CASSVFTGDSYGYTF.

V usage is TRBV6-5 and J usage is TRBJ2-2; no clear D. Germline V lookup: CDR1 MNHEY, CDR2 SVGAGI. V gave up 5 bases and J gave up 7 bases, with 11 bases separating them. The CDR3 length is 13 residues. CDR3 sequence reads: CASSAYLGGELFF. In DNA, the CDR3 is TGTGCCAGCAGTGCTTACTTAGGCGGGGAGCTGTTTTTT.

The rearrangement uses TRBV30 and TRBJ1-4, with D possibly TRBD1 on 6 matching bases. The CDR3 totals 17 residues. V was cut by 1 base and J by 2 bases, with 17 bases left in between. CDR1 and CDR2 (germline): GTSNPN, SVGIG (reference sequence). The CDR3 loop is CAWSDRVVLSTNEKLFF. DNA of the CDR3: TGTGCCTGGAGTGACAGGGTTGTTCTTAGCACTAATGAAAAACTGTTTTTT.

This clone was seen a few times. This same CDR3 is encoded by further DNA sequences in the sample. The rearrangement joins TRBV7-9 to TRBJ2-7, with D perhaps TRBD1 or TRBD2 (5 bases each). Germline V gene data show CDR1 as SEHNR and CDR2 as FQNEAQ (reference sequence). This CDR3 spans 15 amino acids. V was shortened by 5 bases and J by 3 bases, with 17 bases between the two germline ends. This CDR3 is CASSPWAGTNYEQYF. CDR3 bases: TGTGCCAGCAGCCCTTGGGCCGGGACCAACTACGAGCAGTACTTC.